The sequence of this T cell receptor beta chain was determined in a study of TIL therapy for anti-PD-1-resistant metastatic lung cancer. Looking at the study overall: Progressing patients received lymphodepletion, expanded TIL infusion and IL-2. Most patients had lung adenocarcinoma.

Between the trimmed V and J ends, which lost 2 bases and 0 bases, there was a span of 8 bases. CDR3 size: 15 residues. Germline-derived CDR1 and CDR2 are LNHDA and SQIVND (reference sequence). Time point defined: pre-treatment sample, taken before nivolumab and TIL therapy. Stage 4 NSCLC adults joined between October 2017 and January 2020. The libraries were made with immunoSEQ v3. Profiling relied on immunoSEQ multiplex PCR, and the TCRdb table lists in-frame clones only, not all of them. The sample lists just under 60,000 clones; under 75% were seen once. This clonotype was sampled from a person between 25 and 79 years old with non-small cell lung cancer. The source was blood, collected at baseline. The chain carries TRBV19 and TRBJ2-1; a weak D match, TRBD2 (6 bases). In DNA, the CDR3 is TGTGCCAGTAGTATAAAGCGGGTCTCCTACAATGAGCAGTTCTTC. It codes for CASSIKRVSYNEQFF.